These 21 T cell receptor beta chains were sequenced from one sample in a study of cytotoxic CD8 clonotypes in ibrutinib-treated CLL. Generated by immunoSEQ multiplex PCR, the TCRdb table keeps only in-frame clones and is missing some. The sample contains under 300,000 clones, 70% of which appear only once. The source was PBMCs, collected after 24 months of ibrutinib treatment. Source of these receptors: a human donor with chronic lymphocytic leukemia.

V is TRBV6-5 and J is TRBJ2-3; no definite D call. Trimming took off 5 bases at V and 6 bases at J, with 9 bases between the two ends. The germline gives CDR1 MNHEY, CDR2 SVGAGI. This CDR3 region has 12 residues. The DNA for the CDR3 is TGTGCCAGCAGTACCGGCGGTGATACGCAGTATTTT. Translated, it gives CASSTGGDTQYF.

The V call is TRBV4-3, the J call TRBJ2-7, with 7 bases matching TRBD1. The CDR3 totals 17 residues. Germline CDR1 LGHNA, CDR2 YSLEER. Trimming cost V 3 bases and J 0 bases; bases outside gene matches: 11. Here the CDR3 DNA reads TGCGCCAGCAGCCAGCTCCCCGGGGCAGGGGGCTCCTACGAGCAGTACTTC. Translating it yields CASSQLPGAGGSYEQYF.

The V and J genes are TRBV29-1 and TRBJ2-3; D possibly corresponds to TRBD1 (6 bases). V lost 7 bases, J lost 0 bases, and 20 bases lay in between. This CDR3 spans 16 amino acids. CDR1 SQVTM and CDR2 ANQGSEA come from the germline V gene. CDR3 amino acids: CSAPQGTVFSTDTQYF. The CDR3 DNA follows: TGCAGCGCTCCACAGGGAACTGTCTTCAGCACAGATACGCAGTATTTT.

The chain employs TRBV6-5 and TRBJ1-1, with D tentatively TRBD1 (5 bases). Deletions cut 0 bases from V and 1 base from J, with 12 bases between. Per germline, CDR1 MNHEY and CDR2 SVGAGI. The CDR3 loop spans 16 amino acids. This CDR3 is CASSYSQQAWNTEAFF. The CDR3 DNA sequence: TGTGCCAGCAGTTACTCGCAACAGGCCTGGAACACTGAAGCTTTCTTT.

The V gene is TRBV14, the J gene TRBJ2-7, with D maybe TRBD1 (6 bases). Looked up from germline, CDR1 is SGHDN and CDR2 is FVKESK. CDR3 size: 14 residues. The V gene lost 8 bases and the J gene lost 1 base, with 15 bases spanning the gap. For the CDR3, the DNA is TGTGCCAGCTCTCGGACAGTCAAGTCCTACGAGCAGTACTTC. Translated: CASSRTVKSYEQYF.

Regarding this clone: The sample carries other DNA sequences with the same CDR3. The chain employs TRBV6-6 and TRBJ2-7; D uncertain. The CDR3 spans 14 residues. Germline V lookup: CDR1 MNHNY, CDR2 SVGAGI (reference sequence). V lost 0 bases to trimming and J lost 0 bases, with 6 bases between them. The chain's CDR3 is CASSYSSGSYEQYF. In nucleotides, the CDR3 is TGTGCCAGCAGTTACTCTTCCGGCTCCTACGAGCAGTACTTC.

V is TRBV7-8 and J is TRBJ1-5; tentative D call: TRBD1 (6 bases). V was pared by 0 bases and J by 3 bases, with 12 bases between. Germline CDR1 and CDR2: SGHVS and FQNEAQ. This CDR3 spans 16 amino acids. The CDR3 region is CASSLAGRGTNQPQHF. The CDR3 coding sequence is TGTGCCAGCAGCTTAGCGGGCAGGGGTACCAATCAGCCCCAGCATTTT.

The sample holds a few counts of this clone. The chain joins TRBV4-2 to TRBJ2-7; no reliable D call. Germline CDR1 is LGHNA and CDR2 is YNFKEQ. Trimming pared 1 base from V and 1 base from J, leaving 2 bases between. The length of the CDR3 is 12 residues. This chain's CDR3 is CASSQVSYEQYF. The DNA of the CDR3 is TGTGCCAGCAGCCAAGTATCCTACGAGCAGTACTTC.

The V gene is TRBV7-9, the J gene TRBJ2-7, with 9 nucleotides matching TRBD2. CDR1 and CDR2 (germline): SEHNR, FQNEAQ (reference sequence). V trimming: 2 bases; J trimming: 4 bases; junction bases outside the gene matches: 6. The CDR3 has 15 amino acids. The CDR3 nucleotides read TGTGCCAGCAGCTTACTAGCGGGAAAAAGGTACGAGCAGTACTTC. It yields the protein CASSLLAGKRYEQYF.

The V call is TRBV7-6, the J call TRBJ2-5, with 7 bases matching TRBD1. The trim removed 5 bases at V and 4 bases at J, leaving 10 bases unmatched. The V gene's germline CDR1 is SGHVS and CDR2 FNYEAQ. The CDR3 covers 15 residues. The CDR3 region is CASSRGGQAGETQYF. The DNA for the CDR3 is TGTGCCAGCAGCCGCGGCGGACAGGCAGGAGAGACCCAGTACTTC.

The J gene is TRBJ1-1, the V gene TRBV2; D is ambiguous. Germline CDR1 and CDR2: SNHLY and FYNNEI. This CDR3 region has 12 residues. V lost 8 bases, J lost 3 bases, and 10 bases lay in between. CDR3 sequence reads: CASPGFDTEAFF. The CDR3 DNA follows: TGTGCCAGCCCCGGGTTCGACACTGAAGCTTTCTTT.

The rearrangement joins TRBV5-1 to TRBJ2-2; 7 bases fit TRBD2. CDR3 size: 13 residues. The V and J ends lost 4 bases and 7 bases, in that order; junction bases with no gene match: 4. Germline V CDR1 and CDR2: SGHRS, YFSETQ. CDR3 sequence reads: CASSVSGYGELFF. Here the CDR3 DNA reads TGCGCCAGCAGCGTTAGCGGGTACGGGGAGCTGTTTTTT.

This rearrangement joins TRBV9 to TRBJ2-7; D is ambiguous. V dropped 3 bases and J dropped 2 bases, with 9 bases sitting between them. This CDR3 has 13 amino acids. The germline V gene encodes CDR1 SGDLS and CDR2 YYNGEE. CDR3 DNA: TGTGCCAGCAGCGGGCACAATCCCTACGAGCAGTACTTC. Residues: CASSGHNPYEQYF. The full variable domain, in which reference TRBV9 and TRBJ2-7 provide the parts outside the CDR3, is DSGVTQTPKHLITATGQRVTLRCSPRSGDLSVYWYQQSLDQGLQFLIQYYNGEERAKGNILERFSAQQFPDLHSELNLSSLELGDSALYFCASSGHNPYEQYFGPGTRLTVT.

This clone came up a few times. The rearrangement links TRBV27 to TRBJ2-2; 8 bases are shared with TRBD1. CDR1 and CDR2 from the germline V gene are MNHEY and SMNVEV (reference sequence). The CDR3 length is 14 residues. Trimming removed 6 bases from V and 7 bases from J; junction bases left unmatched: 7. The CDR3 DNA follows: TGTGCCAGCAGACAGTGGGGGACAGGCGGGGAGCTGTTTTTT. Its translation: CASRQWGTGGELFF.

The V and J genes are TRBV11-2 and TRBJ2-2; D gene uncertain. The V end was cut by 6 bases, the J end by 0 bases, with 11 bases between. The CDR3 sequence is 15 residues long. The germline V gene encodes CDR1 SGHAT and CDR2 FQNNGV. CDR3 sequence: CASRATIANTGELFF. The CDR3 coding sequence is TGTGCCAGCAGAGCCACTATAGCGAACACCGGGGAGCTGTTTTTT.

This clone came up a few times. CDR3 protein: CASSYSLPGTSSYEQYF. The CDR3 DNA sequence: TGTGCCAGCAGCTACTCCCTACCCGGGACTAGCTCCTACGAGCAGTACTTC. This rearrangement joins TRBV7-2 to TRBJ2-7, with TRBD2 matching over 8 bases. Trimming cost V 4 bases and J 0 bases; bases outside gene matches: 11. In germline, CDR1 is SGHTA, CDR2 FQGNSA. The CDR3 is 17 residues long.

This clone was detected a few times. The CDR3 loop is CASSLTGLPDTQYF. The CDR3 nucleotides are TGTGCCAGCAGTTTAACAGGGTTGCCAGATACGCAGTATTTT. The V call is TRBV28, the J call TRBJ2-3; a possible D gene is TRBD1 (6 bases). CDR1 and CDR2 (germline): MDHEN, SYDVKM. Trimming stripped 2 bases from V and 4 bases from J, with 10 bases between. The length of the CDR3 is 14 residues.

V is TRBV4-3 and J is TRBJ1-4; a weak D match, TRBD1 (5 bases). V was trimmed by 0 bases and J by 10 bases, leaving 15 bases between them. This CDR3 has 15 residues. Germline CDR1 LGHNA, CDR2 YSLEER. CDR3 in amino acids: CASSQDQGAPGKLFF. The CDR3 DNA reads TGCGCCAGCAGCCAAGATCAAGGGGCCCCAGGAAAACTGTTTTTT.

The CDR3: CASSLGGLGRYNEQFF. The CDR3 nucleotides read TGTGCCAGCAGCTTAGGGGGACTAGGGCGCTACAATGAGCAGTTCTTC. The chain employs TRBV11-1 and TRBJ2-1; the match to TRBD2 covers 8 bases. In germline, CDR1 is SGHAT, CDR2 FQDESV (reference sequence). The CDR3 has 16 amino acids. With V trimmed by 1 base and J by 3 bases, 5 bases remained unmatched. Full variable domain (outside the CDR3, taken from reference TRBV11-1 and TRBJ2-1): EAEVAQSPRYKITEKSQAVAFWCDPISGHATLYWYRQILGQGPELLVQFQDESVVDDSQLPKDRFSAERLKGVDSTLKIQPAELGDSAMYLCASSLGGLGRYNEQFFGPGTRLTVL.

The CDR3 sequence: CASSRSGSSYEQYF. In DNA, the CDR3 is TGTGCCAGCAGCCGTAGCGGGAGCTCCTACGAGCAGTACTTC. The V call is TRBV7-3, the J call TRBJ2-7; 9 bases fit TRBD2. The CDR3 is made up of 14 amino acids. Germline CDR1 SGHTA, CDR2 FQGTGA. V lost 5 bases to trimming and J lost 0 bases; unmatched junction nucleotides: 2.

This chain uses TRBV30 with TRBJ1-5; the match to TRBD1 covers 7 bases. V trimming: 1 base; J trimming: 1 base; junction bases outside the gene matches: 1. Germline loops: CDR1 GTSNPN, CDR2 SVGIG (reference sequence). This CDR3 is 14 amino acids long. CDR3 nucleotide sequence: TGTGCCTGGAGTGCAGGGGGAAGCAATCAGCCCCAGCATTTT. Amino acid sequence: CAWSAGGSNQPQHF.